Following are 17 T cell receptor beta chains from one sample sequenced in a study of T cell changes during pregnancy in multiple sclerosis. Repertoires were generated with immunoSEQ multiplex PCR, while TCRdb's copy carries only in-frame clones and drops some. The sample contains 40,000 to 50,000 clones, roughly 87% of which appear only once. The source was CD4+ T cells from peripheral blood mononuclear cells, collected in the first trimester of pregnancy. The receptor source for this set is a female donor with multiple sclerosis, enrolled in a pregnancy study.

The chain carries TRBV30 and TRBJ1-1; 7 nucleotides agree with TRBD1. The V gene's germline CDR1 is GTSNPN and CDR2 SVGIG (reference sequence). Germline trimming cut 0 bases from V and 4 bases from J; bases unmatched to any gene: 5. The CDR3 length is 14 residues. CDR3 in DNA: TGTGCCTGGAGTGTTTTCCCAGGGGGCACTGAAGCTTTCTTT. Its translation: CAWSVFPGGTEAFF.

This chain joins TRBV4-2 and TRBJ2-7, with 7 positions matching TRBD1. J lost 1 base, V lost 4 bases, and 1 base had no gene match. The CDR3 is 13 residues long. Germline V gene sequence: CDR1 LGHNA, CDR2 YNFKEQ. Written as DNA, the CDR3 is TGTGCCAGCAGCCGGGACAGATCCTACGAGCAGTACTTC. Residues: CASSRDRSYEQYF.

The chain has TRBV27 and TRBJ2-5; maybe TRBD2 (5 bases). The germline V and J ends were trimmed by 6 bases and 2 bases, with 10 bases remaining between them. The germline CDR1 and CDR2 sequences are MNHEY and SMNVEV (reference sequence). The CDR3 runs 13 residues. This chain's CDR3 is CASRNSAQETQYF. CDR3 bases: TGTGCCAGCAGGAATAGCGCTCAAGAGACCCAGTACTTC.

The chain uses TRBV19 and TRBJ2-3; maybe TRBD2 (6 bases). CDR1 LNHDA and CDR2 SQIVND come from the germline V gene (reference sequence). The CDR3 runs 15 residues. The V gene lost 3 bases and the J gene lost 1 base, with 11 bases spanning the gap. The DNA of the CDR3 is TGTGCCAGTAGTATCGGGGGAGGAGGCACAGATACGCAGTATTTT. This translates into CASSIGGGGTDTQYF. The full variable domain, rest sourced from reference TRBV19 and TRBJ2-3, is DGGITQSPKYLFRKEGQNVTLSCEQNLNHDAMYWYRQDPGQGLRLIYYSQIVNDFQKGDIAEGYSVSREKKESFPLTVTSAQKNPTAFYLCASSIGGGGTDTQYFGPGTRLTVL.

The V and J genes are TRBV9 and TRBJ2-7; 11 nucleotides agree with TRBD1. V was pared by 0 bases and J by 8 bases, with 4 bases of the junction left unmatched. CDR1 is SGDLS and CDR2 is YYNGEE in the germline V gene. There are 14 residues in the CDR3. The CDR3 bases are TGTGCCAGCAGCGTAGGGACAGGGGGCAATCAGCAGTACTTC. As protein: CASSVGTGGNQQYF.

This clone was observed a single time. The J gene is TRBJ2-2, the V gene TRBV4-2, with D maybe TRBD2 (6 bases). Germline CDR1 and CDR2: LGHNA and YNFKEQ. V lost 0 bases and J 7 bases, leaving 18 bases between the germline ends. The CDR3 is 17 amino acids. The CDR3 DNA is TGTGCCAGCAGCCAAGATCCGGCGGGAAAAAGGGGCGGGGAGCTGTTTTTT. It is translated as CASSQDPAGKRGGELFF.

This clone was seen a few times. The chain recombines TRBV27 with TRBJ2-7; 7 bases align to TRBD1. The junction had 6 bases not matched to a gene; V was cut back by 6 bases and J by 4 bases. The CDR3 extends over 13 amino acids. Germline V gene sequence: CDR1 MNHEY, CDR2 SMNVEV (reference sequence). The CDR3 reads CASRGTDRYEQYF. For the CDR3, the DNA is TGTGCCAGCAGGGGGACAGACCGATACGAGCAGTACTTC.

This chain links TRBV18 with TRBJ1-3; D remains unclear. V lost 6 bases and J 4 bases, leaving 25 bases between the germline ends. This CDR3 spans 18 amino acids. Germline assignment: CDR1 KGHSH and CDR2 LQKENI. CDR3 residues: CASSTEGSSGSFGNTIYF. CDR3 coding DNA: TGTGCCAGCTCGACCGAGGGCAGTTCTGGCTCGTTCGGAAACACCATATATTTT.

The chain is built from TRBV5-5 and TRBJ1-2; D remains ambiguous. Germline V CDR1 and CDR2: SGHKS, YYEKEE (reference sequence). This CDR3 is built from 14 residues. The V end lost 0 bases, the J end lost 6 bases, and 12 bases lay between the germline ends. CDR3 protein: CASSLVRFGDGYTF. The CDR3 DNA reads as TGTGCCAGCAGCTTGGTCAGGTTCGGGGATGGCTACACCTTC.

The chain couples TRBV2 to TRBJ2-7; 9 bases agree with TRBD1. CDR1 and CDR2 from the germline V gene are SNHLY and FYNNEI. Trimming cost V 5 bases and J 2 bases; bases outside gene matches: 10. This CDR3 is 16 amino acids long. CDR3: CASSIQRGQGPYEQYF. In DNA, the CDR3 is TGTGCCAGCAGTATTCAAAGGGGACAGGGTCCCTACGAGCAGTACTTC.

The chain carries TRBV14 and TRBJ2-1; 11 positions agree with TRBD2. V shed 4 bases and J 8 bases; nucleotides not matched to a gene: 1. CDR1 and CDR2 from the germline V gene are SGHDN and FVKESK. The CDR3 runs to 13 residues. CDR3 residues: CASSRGLADEQFF. In DNA form, the CDR3 reads TGTGCCAGCAGCCGGGGACTAGCGGATGAGCAGTTCTTC.

The chain links TRBV11-2 to TRBJ2-5; D gene uncertain. This CDR3 comprises 13 residues. The V end lost 1 base, the J end lost 3 bases, and 6 bases lay between the germline ends. CDR1 is SGHAT and CDR2 is FQNNGV in the germline V gene. The CDR3 nucleotides read TGTGCCAGCAGCTTAGGTAGAGAAGAGACCCAGTACTTC. Its translation is CASSLGREETQYF. Full variable domain (rest looked up from reference TRBV11-2 and TRBJ2-5): EAGVAQSPRYKIIEKRQSVAFWCNPISGHATLYWYQQILGQGPKLLIQFQNNGVVDDSQLPKDRFSAERLKGVDSTLKIQPAKLEDSAVYLCASSLGREETQYFGPGTRLLVL.

As regards this clone: One junction end disagrees with the germline gene, perhaps due to a read error. The J gene is TRBJ1-1, the V gene TRBV28; D uncertain. The CDR3 totals 11 residues. CDR1 and CDR2 from the germline V gene are MDHEN and SYDVKM. The CDR3 spells CASSSVTPVLF. Written as DNA, the CDR3 is TGTGCCAGCAGTTCCGTGACACCCGTGCTTTTT.

V and J are TRBV10-3 and TRBJ1-1; the D gene is possibly TRBD1 (6 bases). Germline-derived CDR1 and CDR2 are ENHRY and SYGVKD. The CDR3 runs 13 residues. V was clipped by 10 bases and J by 1 base, with 13 bases between them. The DNA of the CDR3 is TGTGCCAACCGAGCACAGGGGAACACTGAAGCTTTCTTT. Residues: CANRAQGNTEAFF.

V usage is TRBV6-5 and J usage is TRBJ2-2; 8 bases match TRBD1. CDR1 is MNHEY and CDR2 is SVGAGI in the germline V gene. With 6 bases clipped from V and 4 bases from J, the junction kept 7 bases outside the gene matches. The CDR3 runs 15 residues. CDR3 amino acids: CASRTTGVGTGELFF. The CDR3 DNA reads TGTGCCAGCAGGACGACAGGGGTCGGCACCGGGGAGCTGTTTTTT.

V and J are TRBV4-1 and TRBJ2-7; 7 positions agree with TRBD1. This CDR3 has 16 residues. J was trimmed by 2 bases and V by 1 base; bases with no gene match: 8. Germline CDR1 MGHRA, CDR2 YSYEKL. CDR3 loop: CASSQGDSRSTYEQYF. In DNA form, the CDR3 reads TGCGCCAGCAGCCAAGGGGACAGCAGGAGCACCTACGAGCAGTACTTC.

V usage is TRBV19 and J usage is TRBJ1-2, with D hard to call. Trimming took off 9 bases at V and 4 bases at J, with 15 bases between the two ends. CDR3 length equals 13 residues. Germline CDR1 LNHDA, CDR2 SQIVND (reference sequence). The CDR3 coding sequence is TGTGCCAGAGAGGGAGGAGGGTGCTATGGCTACACCTTC. Its protein is CAREGGGCYGYTF.